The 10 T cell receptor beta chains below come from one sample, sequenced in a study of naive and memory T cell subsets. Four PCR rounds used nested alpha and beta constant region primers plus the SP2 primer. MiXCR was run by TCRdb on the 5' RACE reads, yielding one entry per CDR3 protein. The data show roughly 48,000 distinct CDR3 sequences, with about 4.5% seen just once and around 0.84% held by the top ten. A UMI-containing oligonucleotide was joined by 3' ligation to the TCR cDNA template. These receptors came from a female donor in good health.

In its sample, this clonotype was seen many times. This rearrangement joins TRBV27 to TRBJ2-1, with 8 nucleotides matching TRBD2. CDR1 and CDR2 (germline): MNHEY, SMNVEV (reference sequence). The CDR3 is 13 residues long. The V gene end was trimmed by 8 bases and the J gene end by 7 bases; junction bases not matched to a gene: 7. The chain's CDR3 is CASHYGGGNEQFF. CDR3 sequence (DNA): TGTGCCAGCCACTACGGGGGGGGGAATGAGCAGTTCTTC.

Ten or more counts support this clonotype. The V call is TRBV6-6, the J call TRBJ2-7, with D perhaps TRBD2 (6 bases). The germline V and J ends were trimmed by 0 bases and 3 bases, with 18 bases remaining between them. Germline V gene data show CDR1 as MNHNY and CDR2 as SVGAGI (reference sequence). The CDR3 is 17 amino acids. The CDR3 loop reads CASSYSIGGVGDYEQYF. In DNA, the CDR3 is TGTGCCAGCAGTTACTCGATCGGAGGGGTGGGGGACTACGAGCAGTACTTC.

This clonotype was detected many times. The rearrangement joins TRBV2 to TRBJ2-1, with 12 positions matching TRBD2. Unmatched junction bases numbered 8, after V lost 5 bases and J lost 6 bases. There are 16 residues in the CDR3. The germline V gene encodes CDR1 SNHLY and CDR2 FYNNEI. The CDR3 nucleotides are TGTGCCAGCAGTCCAATACCGACTAGCGGGGGCAATGAGCAGTTCTTC. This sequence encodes CASSPIPTSGGNEQFF.

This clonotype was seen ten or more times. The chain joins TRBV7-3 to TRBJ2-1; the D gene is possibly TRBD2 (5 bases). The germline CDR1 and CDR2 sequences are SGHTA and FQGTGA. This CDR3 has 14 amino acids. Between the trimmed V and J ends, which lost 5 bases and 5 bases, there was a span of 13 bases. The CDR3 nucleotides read TGTGCCAGCAGCCAATCCGGGAAGAACAATGAGCAGTTCTTC. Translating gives CASSQSGKNNEQFF.

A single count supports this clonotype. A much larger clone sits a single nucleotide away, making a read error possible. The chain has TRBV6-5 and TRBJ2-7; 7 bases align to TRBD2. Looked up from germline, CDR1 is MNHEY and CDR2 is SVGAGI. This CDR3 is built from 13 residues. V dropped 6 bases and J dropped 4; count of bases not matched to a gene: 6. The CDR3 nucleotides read TGTGCCAGCAGCTGGACTAGAAGGTACGAGCAGTACTTC. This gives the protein CASSWTRRYEQYF.

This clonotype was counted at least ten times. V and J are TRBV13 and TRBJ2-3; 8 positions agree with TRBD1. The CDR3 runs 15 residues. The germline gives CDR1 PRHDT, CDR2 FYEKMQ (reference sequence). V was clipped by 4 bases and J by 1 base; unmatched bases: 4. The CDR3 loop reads CASSSPTGGTDTQYF. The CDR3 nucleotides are TGTGCCAGCAGCTCCCCGACAGGGGGCACAGATACGCAGTATTTT.

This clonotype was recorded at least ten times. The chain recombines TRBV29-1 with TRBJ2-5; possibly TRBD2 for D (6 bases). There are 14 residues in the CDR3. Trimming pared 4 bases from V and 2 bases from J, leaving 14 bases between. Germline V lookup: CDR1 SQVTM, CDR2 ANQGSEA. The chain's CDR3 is CSVGSGGLQETQYF. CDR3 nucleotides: TGCAGCGTTGGTAGCGGAGGCTTACAAGAGACCCAGTACTTC.

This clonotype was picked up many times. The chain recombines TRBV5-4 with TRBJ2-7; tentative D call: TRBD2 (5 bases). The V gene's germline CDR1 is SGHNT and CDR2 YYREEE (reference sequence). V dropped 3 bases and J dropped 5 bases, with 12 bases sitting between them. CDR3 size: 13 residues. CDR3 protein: CASSWENGDEQYF. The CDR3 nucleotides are TGTGCCAGCAGCTGGGAGAACGGCGACGAGCAGTACTTC.

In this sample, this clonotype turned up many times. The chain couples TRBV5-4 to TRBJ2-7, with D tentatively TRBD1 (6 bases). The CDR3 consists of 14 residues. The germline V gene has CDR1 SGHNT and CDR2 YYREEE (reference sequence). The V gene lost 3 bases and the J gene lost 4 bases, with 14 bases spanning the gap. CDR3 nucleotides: TGTGCCAGCAGCTGGGGGACAACTACTTACGAGCAGTACTTC. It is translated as CASSWGTTTYEQYF.

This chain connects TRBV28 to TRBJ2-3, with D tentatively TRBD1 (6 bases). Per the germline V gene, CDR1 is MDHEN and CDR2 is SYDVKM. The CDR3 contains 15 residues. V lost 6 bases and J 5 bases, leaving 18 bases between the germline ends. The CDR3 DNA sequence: TGTGCCAGCAGGGGTGGGGACAATCGGAAAGATACGCAGTATTTT. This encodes CASRGGDNRKDTQYF.